This TCR beta chain was captured in a study of blood T cell repertoires in COVID-19. About the research overall: There were acute and convalescent COVID-19 samples, and they came from the United States, Italy and Spain.

The CDR3 length is 16 residues. From germline, CDR1 is LGHNA and CDR2 YNFKEQ. J gave up 3 bases and V 2 bases, and 6 bases lay outside the gene matches. Source study methods: Amplification of reference gene primers provided the estimated nucleated cell counts. Sequencing used immunoSEQ multiplex PCR; TCRdb keeps in-frame clones, though not all of them. That table supplies the V and J calls and clone size; D and trimming were determined from the DNA. The sample yields 140,000 to 150,000 clones, roughly 81% seen once. The count of this clone is one. The specimen sequenced was peripheral blood. This sequence joins TRBV4-2 and TRBJ2-7; 11 bases match TRBD2. This TCR was sampled from a human donor with acute or convalescent COVID-19. The donor label of this sample is uncertain. The CDR3 DNA follows: TGTGCCAGCAGCCAACTAGCGGGGGGAGAAATCTACGAGCAGTACTTC. Translating it yields CASSQLAGGEIYEQYF.